This is a list of T cell receptor beta chains from one sample in a study of long-term antiretroviral therapy in people with HIV. The method was immunoSEQ multiplex PCR; TCRdb's version includes in-frame clones alone and lacks a portion of them. The table lists around 30,000 clones, about 96% of them singletons. This sample comprised unsorted PBMCs, obtained 5.3 years after starting antiretroviral therapy. These TCRs come from a man between 25 and 39 years old with HIV. The CDR3 runs from the conserved cysteine through the conserved F or W. Fields, in order: J gene, D gene, V gene, CDR3 protein. D genes are given only for firm matches.

TRBJ1-1	-	TRBV23-1	CASRVEAEANTEAFF
TRBJ1-1	-	TRBV5-1	CASSLQPNTEAFF
TRBJ2-1	-	TRBV19	CASSIAHGDEQFF
TRBJ1-3	-	TRBV7-9	CASSLDGQSGNTIYF
TRBJ1-4	-	TRBV28	CASSGLSGRDEKLFF
TRBJ1-5	-	TRBV9	CASSPTLFSNQPQHF
TRBJ2-5	TRBD2	TRBV5-1	CASSWGLAGGPRQETQYF
TRBJ2-3	TRBD1	TRBV11-1	CASSRVGGPDTQYF
TRBJ2-1	-	TRBV4-3	CASSQDGLPYNEQFF
TRBJ1-1	-	TRBV5-1	CASNSAVGGTEAFF
TRBJ2-3	TRBD2	TRBV10-3	CAISEWVAGVPSTDTQYF
TRBJ1-6	TRBD1	TRBV9	CASSVGGTGGSPLHF
TRBJ1-2	-	TRBV4-3	CASSQLTGFYGYTF
TRBJ2-7	TRBD1	TRBV7-3	CASSYRDRPYEQYF
TRBJ2-1	-	TRBV6-1	CASRIAASYNEQFF
TRBJ1-1	-	TRBV6-5	CASRSPFTSNTEAFF
TRBJ1-5	-	TRBV28	CASSLSFNQPQHF
TRBJ2-2	-	TRBV9	CASSRTLSTGELFF
TRBJ2-5	-	TRBV28	CASSLATAETQYF
TRBJ2-5	TRBD2	TRBV7-8	CASSPRASGSFEETQYF
TRBJ2-1	TRBD2	TRBV6-4	CASSDSGTSASYNEQFF
TRBJ1-3	-	TRBV9	CASSSLRGHSGNTIYF
TRBJ1-1	-	TRBV4-3	CASSQDWGVSEAFF
TRBJ1-5	-	TRBV6-5	CASSSGYHGQPQHF
TRBJ1-2	TRBD1	TRBV29-1	CSVGDRELYGYTF
TRBJ2-3	-	TRBV25-1	CASSEGASTTDTQYF
TRBJ2-5	-	TRBV27	CASSYRKTPQETQYF
TRBJ2-1	-	TRBV20-1	CSARADNEQFF
TRBJ1-1	-	TRBV28	CASSTFRGTEAFF
TRBJ1-2	-	TRBV19	CASSPRGARGYTF
TRBJ2-7	TRBD2	TRBV5-4	CASRDREGGYEQYF
TRBJ1-2	TRBD1	TRBV28	CASRRTGADGYTF
TRBJ2-3	TRBD2	TRBV2	CASRERLALTTDTQYF
TRBJ2-7	-	TRBV27	CASSLTGTTYEQYF
TRBJ2-7	-	TRBV5-1	CASAGAGGNYEQYF
TRBJ2-7	TRBD2	TRBV4-1	CASSQTSGGSYEQYF
TRBJ2-4	-	TRBV2	CASSEAGDIQYF
TRBJ2-5	-	TRBV9	CASSVAQGQPPYF
TRBJ2-5	-	TRBV7-9	CASSSDASGTQYF
TRBJ1-2	TRBD1	TRBV6-6	CATLGQGADGYTF